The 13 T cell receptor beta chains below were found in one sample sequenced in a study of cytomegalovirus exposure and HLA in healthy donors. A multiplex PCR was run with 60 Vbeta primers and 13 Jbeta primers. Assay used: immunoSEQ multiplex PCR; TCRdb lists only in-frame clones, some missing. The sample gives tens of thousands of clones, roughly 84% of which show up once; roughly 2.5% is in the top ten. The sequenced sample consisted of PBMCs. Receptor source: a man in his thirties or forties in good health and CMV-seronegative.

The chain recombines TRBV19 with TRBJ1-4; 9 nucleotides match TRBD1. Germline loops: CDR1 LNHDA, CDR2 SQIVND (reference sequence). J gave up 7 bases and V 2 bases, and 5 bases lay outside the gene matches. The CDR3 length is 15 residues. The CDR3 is CASSIRGQGGEKLFF. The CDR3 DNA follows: TGTGCCAGTAGTATACGGGGACAGGGAGGTGAAAAACTGTTTTTT.

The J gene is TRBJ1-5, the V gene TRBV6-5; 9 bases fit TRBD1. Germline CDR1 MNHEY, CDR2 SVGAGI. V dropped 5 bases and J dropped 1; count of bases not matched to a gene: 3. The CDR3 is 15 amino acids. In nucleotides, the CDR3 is TGTGCCAGCAGTCCGACAGGGGGAAGCAATCAGCCCCAGCATTTT. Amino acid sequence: CASSPTGGSNQPQHF.

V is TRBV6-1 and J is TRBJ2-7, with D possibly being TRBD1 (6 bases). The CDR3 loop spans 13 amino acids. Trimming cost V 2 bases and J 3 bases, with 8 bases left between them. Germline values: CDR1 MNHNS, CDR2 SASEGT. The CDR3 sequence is CASSEQGIYEQYF. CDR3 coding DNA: TGTGCCAGCAGTGAACAGGGGATCTACGAGCAGTACTTC.

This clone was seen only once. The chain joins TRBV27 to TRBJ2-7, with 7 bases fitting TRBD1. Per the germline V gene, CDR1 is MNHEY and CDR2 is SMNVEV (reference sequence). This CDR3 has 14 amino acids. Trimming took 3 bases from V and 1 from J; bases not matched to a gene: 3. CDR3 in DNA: TGTGCCAGCAGTTTGGACAGGCTTTCCTACGAGCAGTACTTC. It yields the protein CASSLDRLSYEQYF.

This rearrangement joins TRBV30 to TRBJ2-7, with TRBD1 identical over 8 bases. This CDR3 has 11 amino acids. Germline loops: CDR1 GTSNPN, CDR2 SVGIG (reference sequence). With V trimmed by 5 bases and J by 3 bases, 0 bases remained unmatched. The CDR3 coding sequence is TGTGCCTGGGACAGGGGCTACGAGCAGTACTTC. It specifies CAWDRGYEQYF.

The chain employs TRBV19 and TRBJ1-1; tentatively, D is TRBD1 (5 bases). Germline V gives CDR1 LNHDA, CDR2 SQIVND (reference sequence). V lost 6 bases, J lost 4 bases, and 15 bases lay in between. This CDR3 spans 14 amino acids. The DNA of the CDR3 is TGTGCCAGTAGGGGCAGGGCACCTAGCACTGAAGCTTTCTTT. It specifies CASRGRAPSTEAFF.

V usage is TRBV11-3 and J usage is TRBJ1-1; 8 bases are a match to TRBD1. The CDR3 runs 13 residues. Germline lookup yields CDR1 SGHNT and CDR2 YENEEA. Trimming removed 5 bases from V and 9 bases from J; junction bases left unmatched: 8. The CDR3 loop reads CASSLTGTGKAFF. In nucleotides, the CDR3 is TGTGCCAGCAGCCTCACCGGGACAGGTAAAGCTTTCTTT.

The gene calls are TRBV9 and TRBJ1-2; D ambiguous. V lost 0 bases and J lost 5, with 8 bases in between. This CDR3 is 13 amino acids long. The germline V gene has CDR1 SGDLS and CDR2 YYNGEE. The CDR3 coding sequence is TGTGCCAGCAGCGTAGTAACTGGTTATGGCTACACCTTC. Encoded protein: CASSVVTGYGYTF.

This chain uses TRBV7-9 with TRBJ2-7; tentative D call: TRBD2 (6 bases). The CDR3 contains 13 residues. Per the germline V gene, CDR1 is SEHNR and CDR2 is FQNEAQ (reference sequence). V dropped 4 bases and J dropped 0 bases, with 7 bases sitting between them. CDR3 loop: CASSSGSSYEQYF. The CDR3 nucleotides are TGTGCCAGCAGCTCCGGGAGCTCCTACGAGCAGTACTTC.

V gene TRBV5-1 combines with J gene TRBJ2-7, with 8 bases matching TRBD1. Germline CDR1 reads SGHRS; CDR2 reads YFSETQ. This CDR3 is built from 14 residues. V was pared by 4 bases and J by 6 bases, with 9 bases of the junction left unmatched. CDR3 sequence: CASSLDGQGSEQYF. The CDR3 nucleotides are TGCGCCAGCAGCCTAGACGGACAGGGAAGCGAGCAGTACTTC.

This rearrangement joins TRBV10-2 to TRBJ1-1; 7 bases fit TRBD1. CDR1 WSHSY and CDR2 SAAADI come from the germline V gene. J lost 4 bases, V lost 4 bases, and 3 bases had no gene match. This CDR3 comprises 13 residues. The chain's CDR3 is CASSGQGATEAFF. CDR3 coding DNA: TGCGCCAGCAGTGGACAGGGCGCCACTGAAGCTTTCTTT.

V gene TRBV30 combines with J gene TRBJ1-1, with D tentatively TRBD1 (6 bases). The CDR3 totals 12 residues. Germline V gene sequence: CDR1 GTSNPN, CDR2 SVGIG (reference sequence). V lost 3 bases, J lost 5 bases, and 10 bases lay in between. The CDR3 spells CAWSAGDTEAFF. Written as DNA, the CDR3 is TGTGCCTGGAGCGCAGGGGATACTGAAGCTTTCTTT.

CDR3: CASSDSGGQGASEQFF. DNA of the CDR3: TGTGCCAGCAGTGACTCTGGGGGACAGGGGGCAAGTGAGCAGTTCTTC. The chain couples TRBV6-4 to TRBJ2-1; 12 nucleotides align to TRBD1. CDR1 and CDR2 (germline): MRHNA, SNTAGT. This CDR3 is built from 16 residues. With 0 bases clipped from V and 9 bases from J, the junction kept 6 bases outside the gene matches.